The clone carrying this TCR beta chain was picked up many times. The target antigen is unknown. This sample was taken from a study of T cell repertoires in cytomegalovirus infection. Study at large: Public TCR beta signatures marked donors with CMV infection and the matching HLA.

Study-wide points: Frequencies of public TCR beta families were cumulated, and this identified carriers of CMV plus the relevant HLA.

Between the trimmed V and J ends, which lost 5 bases and 10 bases, there was a span of 12 bases. Germline CDR1 reads SGHTA; CDR2 reads FQGNSA. The CDR3 contains 13 residues. TCRdb redid the calling of the reads with MiXCR, one entry per CDR3 protein. Counted here are 55,000 to 85,000 distinct CDR3 sequences, about 4% occurring once; the ten biggest clones make up under 25%. Sequenced material: PBMCs. J is TRBJ1-6 and V is TRBV7-2; TRBD1 might be the D (6 bases). The sequence was obtained from a human donor in good health (CMV status not recorded). Some clones in this sample may be carry-over from other donors' samples. CDR3 sequence: CASSPEGGSPLHF. CDR3 sequence (DNA): TGTGCCAGCAGCCCCGAGGGGGGCTCACCCCTCCACTTT.